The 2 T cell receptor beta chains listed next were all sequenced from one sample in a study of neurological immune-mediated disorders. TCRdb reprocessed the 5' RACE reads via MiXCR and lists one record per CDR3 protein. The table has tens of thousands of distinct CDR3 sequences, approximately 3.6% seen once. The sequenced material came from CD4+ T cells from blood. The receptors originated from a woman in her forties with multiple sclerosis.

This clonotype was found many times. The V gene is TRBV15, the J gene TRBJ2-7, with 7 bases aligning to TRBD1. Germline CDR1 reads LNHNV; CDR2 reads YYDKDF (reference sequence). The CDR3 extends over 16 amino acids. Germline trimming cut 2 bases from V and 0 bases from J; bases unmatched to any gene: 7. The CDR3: CATSRWGQFSSYEQYF. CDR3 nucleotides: TGTGCCACCAGCAGATGGGGACAGTTTAGCTCCTACGAGCAGTACTTC.

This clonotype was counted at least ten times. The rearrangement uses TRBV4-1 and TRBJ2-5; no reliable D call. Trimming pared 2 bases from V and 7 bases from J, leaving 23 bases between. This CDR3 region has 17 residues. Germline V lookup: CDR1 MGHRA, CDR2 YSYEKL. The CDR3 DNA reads TGCGCCAGCAGCCAAAGTTTGCAGGCGGCCTTGGGGTGGACCCAGTACTTC. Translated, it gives CASSQSLQAALGWTQYF.